This entry concerns a single T cell receptor beta chain. There is no known antigen for this receptor. The sample holds no much larger clone one base away, and base qualities are not on file. Its CDR3 holds 13 amino acids, cysteine through phenylalanine. Of the read, only the CDR3 DNA is kept; its 39 bases are in frame from base 1. Between the V and J ends, shortened by 6 bases and 11 bases respectively, the junction contains 19 bases. Via the germline V gene, CDR1 is MNHNS and CDR2 SASEGT. In total, 630 or so healthy bone marrow donors made up the cohort. At the time of sampling, every cohort member was nominally healthy, though immune exposures that went unrecorded were likely present. The donor tested CMV seronegative, placing the donor among the roughly 340 seronegative members of the cohort. A peripheral blood sample was collected from each donor, and TCR beta sequencing was performed on peripheral blood mononuclear cells. Genomic DNA extraction from the blood cell samples was performed with the Qiagen DNeasy Blood Extraction Kit.

These data come from a study of cytomegalovirus exposure and HLA in healthy donors (dated by TCRdb to 2015 to 2018). Study-wide context: An earlier analysis of approximately 590 of the donors reported about 250 Gb of sequence data and around 120 million unique TCR beta sequences from about 179 million T cells. Roughly 310 gigabases of sequencing data and roughly 90 million unique TCR sequences were included in an early release covering about 700 HLA-typed donors. Among the roughly 400 genotyped donors, approximately 81% belonged to the genetic ancestry cluster associated with self-reported Caucasian donors. The aim of the study was to test whether cataloging public T cell receptors could identify signatures of past pathogen exposure. The T cell repertoires of about 700 subjects were profiled by immunosequencing and related to cytomegalovirus serostatus. Besides the first cohort of roughly 660 subjects, a separate validation cohort made up of 120 or so different subjects was used. To predict cytomegalovirus infection status, the study brought together high-throughput TCR immunosequencing, statistical association of individual TCRs with disease status, and machine learning. A later analysis re-examined previously published TCR beta repertoires from more than 550 donors and added high-resolution HLA genotyping to investigate patterns of TCR occurrence. Rather than using new phenotypic data, the later analysis identified candidate immune exposures from TCR beta sequences and from how often those sequences occurred across donors. An earlier analysis of some 600 of the donors applied high-throughput TCR beta sequencing to assess whether each TCR beta V gene segment acted as functional or pseudogenic. Donor age, sex, ethnicity and CMV serostatus were collected together with the repertoire data. A later genetic analysis used genome-wide SNP genotypes for about 60% of the 666 donors, treating that subset as a discovery cohort. Every discovery cohort repertoire had been produced on one sequencing platform. Both class I and class II loci were covered by HLA typing, at four-digit resolution. The number of donors typed differed by locus, with about 629-640 for A, B, C, DRB1 and DQB1, around 500 for DQA1, approximately 580 for DPA1, and 472 for DPB1. Roughly 5 DR-DQ haplotypes were handled as single units for association and clustering, since linkage in the cohort was strong. Among a few hundred genotyped donors of the cohort, an average of approximately 230,000 unique TCR beta nucleotide sequences were sequenced per donor, roughly a sixth of them non-productive. Summary of the overall study and its limitations: According to a later analysis, most CMV-associated TCR beta chains appeared to be HLA-restricted, and the HLA associations seemed to be driven largely by CMV exposure. Some IMGT-functional V segments, including TRBV6-2 and TRBV6-3, could not be distinguished by the 87-base-pair reads and were therefore excluded. Across donors, most TCR sequences were observed very rarely, whereas some public TCRs were present in many individuals. The classifier was reported to diagnose cytomegalovirus status with high specificity and sensitivity in both the original and validation cohorts. Correlated functional status among segregating V segments might reflect linkage disequilibrium, but an unknown experimental factor could not be ruled out. CMV serostatus was the only immune exposure information available for the cohort. Broadly in line with IMGT annotations, most TCR beta V segments showed up in productive rearrangements about 90% or about 30% of the time in an earlier analysis of a few hundred of the donors. A cluster of highly shared sequence variants was judged likely to represent a technical artifact of the sequencing pipeline. A later analysis found that HLA-associated TCR beta chains were more clonally expanded and had lower generation probabilities than equally common non-associated chains. In a later analysis, several top co-occurrence clusters were reported to appear linked to parvovirus B19, influenza, CMV and Epstein-Barr virus. Roughly uniform sequencing depth across donors was assumed in presence/absence analyses, although this assumption may not hold. According to a later genetic analysis, donors in an Asian-associated ancestry cluster had fewer N-insertions in productive TCRs than the approximately 650-donor mean. Strong co-occurrence of HLA alleles, especially DR and DQ, made assigning TCR associations to individual alleles difficult. A further reported finding was that TCR beta sequences accurately predicted the HLA-A and HLA-B alleles for most subjects in the first cohort. In a later analysis, the rate of TCR association differed among HLA loci, with DRB1 alleles having the most associated TCRs and HLA-C alleles having the fewest. In this cohort, only TCR beta chains were sequenced, and detectable features were limited by the absence of alpha or paired-chain data. According to the authors, the approach could potentially be generalized to other disease states and immunological phenotypes. In a later analysis, some 17,000 TCR beta sequences were associated with specific HLA alleles at a false discovery rate of 0.05. Because some donors lacked HLA typing at each locus, the association tests relied only on the typed subset. A total of roughly 160 TCR beta chains were listed by the study as associated with cytomegalovirus. The earlier analysis of about 600 of the donors excluded roughly 17 rarely observed V segments, including chromosome 9 orphons, because counts were too low. A later genetic analysis associated a missense DCLRE1C variant with V-gene and J-gene trimming of TCR beta chains, and an independent cohort replicated the association. A few of the identified cytomegalovirus-associated TCR beta chains were confirmed in vitro to be specific for cytomegalovirus antigens.

Library preparation used the immunoSEQ multiplex PCR assay. For the multiplex PCR, a mixture combining 60 forward primers for TCR Vbeta segments and 13 reverse primers for TCR Jbeta segments was used. A multiplex PCR assay on genomic DNA amplified the CDR3 region of rearranged TCR beta genes. On the Illumina HiSeq System, the amplified TCR beta libraries were sequenced as 87-base-pair reads. The study's processing was this. In a later analysis, roughly 80 million unique TCR beta chains were counted across the roughly 610 repertoires, and about 9.9 million of these chains were shared by at least two donors. To remove PCR and sequencing errors, raw reads were error-corrected and collapsed into unique sequences using a nearest-neighbor algorithm that merged closely related sequences. Alignment of CDR3 sequences to IMGT reference sequences was used to assign V, D and J gene segments. For a sequence to be retained, a match of at least six nucleotides to both a V gene segment and a J gene segment was required. A rearrangement was called productive if the CDR3 had no stop codons and remained in frame with V and J, and every other rearrangement was called non-productive. CDR3 was defined according to IMGT convention as the region running from the second conserved V-encoded cysteine to the conserved J-encoded phenylalanine. Sequences without an unambiguous match to a single V gene segment were excluded from the earlier analysis of 450 to 750 of the donors. In an earlier analysis of about 590 of the donors, a V segment was called functional when productive rearrangements were above 56.7%, and segregating when the standard deviation between donors exceeded 5%. To diagnose cytomegalovirus status from the catalog of TCR beta chain sequences, a statistical classification framework was built. A later analysis assigned V and J genes by comparing TCR nucleotide sequences with IMGT/GENE-DB human TR gene sequences. The TCRdist pipeline was used in a later analysis to assign CDR3 sequences and most-parsimonious VDJ recombination scenarios. In a later analysis, every TCR beta chain was defined by the combination of its CDR3 amino acid sequence and its V-gene family, and reads without a unique V-gene family were dropped. A later analysis removed 450 to 600 highly shared, low-generation-probability nucleotide sequences to deal with suspected cross-contamination and a sequencing artifact. A later analysis calculated a clonal expansion index for each public chain from normalized within-repertoire ranks of inferred template counts. A later analysis computed generation probabilities with a VDJ recombination model fitted to out-of-frame rearrangements, and checked the results against IGoR. Hypergeometric tests were used in a later analysis to score TCR-TCR, TCR-HLA and TCR-CMV co-occurrence, with a repertoire-size bias correction applied to the TCR pairs. To estimate false discovery rates, a later analysis permuted the HLA or CMV assignments 20 times. A later analysis grouped co-occurring TCRs with DBSCAN, adding TCRdist sequence similarity when clustering within HLA-allele-positive subsets. For co-occurrence clustering, repertoires with fewer than 30,000 or more than 120,000 public chains were excluded, along with roughly 5 repertoires with anomalous nucleotide sharing. Imported from immuneACCESS, the table was reduced by TCRdb to in-frame sequences with V and J called. These copies leave out some clones; in studies compared against another copy, an unresolved V gene accounts for under half, and the cause of the remainder is not known. V, J and clone size are taken as reported in that table, and D and trimming were inferred from the DNA itself. This sample lists under 140,000 clones; 75% to 90% were detected once. The ten largest clones capture approximately 1.8% of the sample.

This clonotype originated in a man aged 35 to 55 in good health and CMV-seronegative. Here the chain combines TRBV6-1 and TRBJ1-1; no D gene call is confident. Sequences were obtained from PBMCs. The CDR3 reads CASSRVGREGAFF. The nucleotide sequence reads as follows: TGTGCCAGCAGCCGTGTAGGGAGGGAAGGGGCTTTCTTT.